This T cell receptor beta chain stems from a study of T-cell reconstitution after alpha-beta-depleted transplantation in children. The germline V and J ends were trimmed by 5 bases and 0 bases, with 14 bases remaining between them. CDR3 size: 15 residues. Germline values: CDR1 DFQATT, CDR2 SNEGSKA (reference sequence). Unique molecular identifiers were built into the TCRbeta library. MiXCR was run by TCRdb on the PCR reads, yielding one entry per CDR3 protein. The sample consists of 250,000 to 350,000 distinct CDR3 sequences, about a quarter of them appearing once. This receptor was identified in a male patient under 18 who had a stem cell transplant for acute lymphoblastic leukemia, so the T cells may come from the graft donor. The chain recombines TRBV20-1 with TRBJ2-4, with no clear D. The source was PBMCs, mostly from graft donor cells, collected 180 days after TCRalphabeta/CD19-depleted stem cell transplant. In DNA, the CDR3 is TGCAGTGCTCAGTGCCCAAGTCTAGCCAAAAACATTCAGTACTTC. Translating gives CSAQCPSLAKNIQYF.